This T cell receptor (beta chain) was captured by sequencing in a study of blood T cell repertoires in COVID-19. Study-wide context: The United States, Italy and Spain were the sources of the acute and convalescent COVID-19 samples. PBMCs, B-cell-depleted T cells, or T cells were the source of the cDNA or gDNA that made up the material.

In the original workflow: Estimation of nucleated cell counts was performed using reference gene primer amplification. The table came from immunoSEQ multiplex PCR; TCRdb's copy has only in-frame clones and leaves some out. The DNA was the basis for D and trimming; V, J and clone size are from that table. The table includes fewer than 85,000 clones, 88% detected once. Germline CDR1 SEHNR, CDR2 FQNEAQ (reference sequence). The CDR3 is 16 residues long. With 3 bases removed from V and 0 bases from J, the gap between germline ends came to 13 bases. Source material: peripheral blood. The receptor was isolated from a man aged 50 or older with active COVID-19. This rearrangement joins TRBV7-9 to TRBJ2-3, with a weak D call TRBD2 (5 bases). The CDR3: CASSLKPGMSTDTQYF. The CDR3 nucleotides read TGTGCCAGCAGCTTGAAACCGGGGATGAGCACAGATACGCAGTATTTT.